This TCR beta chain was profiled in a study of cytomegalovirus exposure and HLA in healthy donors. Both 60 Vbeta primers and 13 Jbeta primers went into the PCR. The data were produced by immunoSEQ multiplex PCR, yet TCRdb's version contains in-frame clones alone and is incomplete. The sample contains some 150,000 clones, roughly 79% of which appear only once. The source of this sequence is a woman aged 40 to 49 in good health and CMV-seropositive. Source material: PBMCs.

The CDR3 loop is CASSLETGDSYEQYF. The DNA of the CDR3 is TGTGCCAGCAGCTTGGAAACGGGGGACTCCTACGAGCAGTACTTC. The chain employs TRBV5-4 and TRBJ2-7; a possible D gene is TRBD2 (6 bases). Germline CDR1 and CDR2: SGHNT and YYREEE (reference sequence). V lost 0 bases and J lost 0, with 10 bases in between. This CDR3 has 15 amino acids. Complete variable domain (other parts from reference TRBV5-4 and TRBJ2-7): ETGVTQSPTHLIKTRGQQVTLRCSSQSGHNTVSWYQQALGQGPQFIFQYYREEENGRGNFPPRFSGLQFPNYSSELNVNALELDDSALYLCASSLETGDSYEQYFGPGTRLTVT.